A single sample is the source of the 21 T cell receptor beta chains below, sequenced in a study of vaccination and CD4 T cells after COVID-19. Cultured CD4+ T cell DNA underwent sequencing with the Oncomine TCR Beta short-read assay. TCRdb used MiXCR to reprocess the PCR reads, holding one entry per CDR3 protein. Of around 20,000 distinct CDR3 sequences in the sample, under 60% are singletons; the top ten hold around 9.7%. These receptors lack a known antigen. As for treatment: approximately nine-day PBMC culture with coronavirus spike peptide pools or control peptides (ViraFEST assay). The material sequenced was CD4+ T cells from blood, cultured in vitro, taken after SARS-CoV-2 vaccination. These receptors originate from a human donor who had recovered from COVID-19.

The CDR3 nucleotides are TGCGCCAGCAGCGTTGGGACAGGGGTTGGCTACACCTTC. It encodes CASSVGTGVGYTF. J is TRBJ1-2 and V is TRBV5-1; 10 bases align to TRBD1. J gave up 7 bases and V 4 bases, and 4 bases lay outside the gene matches. CDR3 size: 13 residues. Germline V CDR1 and CDR2: SGHRS, YFSETQ.

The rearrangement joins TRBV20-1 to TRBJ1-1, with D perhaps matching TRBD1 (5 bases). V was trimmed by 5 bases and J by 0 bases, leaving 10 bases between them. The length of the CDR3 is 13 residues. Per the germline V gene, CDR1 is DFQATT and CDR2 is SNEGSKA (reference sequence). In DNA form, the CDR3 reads TGCAGTGCTCCCCGACAGTTGAACACTGAAGCTTTCTTT. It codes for CSAPRQLNTEAFF.

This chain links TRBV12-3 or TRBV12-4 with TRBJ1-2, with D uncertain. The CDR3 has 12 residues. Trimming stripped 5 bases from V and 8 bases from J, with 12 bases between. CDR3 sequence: CASSRNSWGYTF. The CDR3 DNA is TGTGCCAGCAGTCGAAACAGTTGGGGCTACACCTTC.

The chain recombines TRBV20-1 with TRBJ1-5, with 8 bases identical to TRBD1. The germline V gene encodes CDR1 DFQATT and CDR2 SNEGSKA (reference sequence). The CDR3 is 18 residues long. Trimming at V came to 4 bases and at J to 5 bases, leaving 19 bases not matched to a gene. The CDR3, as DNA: TGCAGTGCTACCGCCGGGACAGGATCAAATGGAGGCGATCAGCCCCAGCATTTT. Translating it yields CSATAGTGSNGGDQPQHF.

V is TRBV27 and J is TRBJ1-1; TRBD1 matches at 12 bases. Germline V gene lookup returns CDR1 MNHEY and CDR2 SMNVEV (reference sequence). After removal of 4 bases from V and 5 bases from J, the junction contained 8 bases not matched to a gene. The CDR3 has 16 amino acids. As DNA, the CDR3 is TGTGCCAGCAGTTCCCCGGGGACAGGGGGCGGAACTGAAGCTTTCTTT. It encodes CASSSPGTGGGTEAFF.

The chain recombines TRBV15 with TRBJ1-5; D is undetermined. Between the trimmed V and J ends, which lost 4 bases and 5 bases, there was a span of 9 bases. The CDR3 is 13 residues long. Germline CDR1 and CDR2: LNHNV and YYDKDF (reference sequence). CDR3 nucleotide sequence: TGTGCCACCAGCATCGGACCCTATCAGCCCCAGCATTTT. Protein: CATSIGPYQPQHF.

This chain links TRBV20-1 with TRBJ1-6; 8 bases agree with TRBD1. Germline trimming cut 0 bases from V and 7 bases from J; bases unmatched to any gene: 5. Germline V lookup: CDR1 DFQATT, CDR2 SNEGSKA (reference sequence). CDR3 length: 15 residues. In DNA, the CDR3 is TGCAGTGCTAGAGATGGACAGGGTCAAAATTCACCCCTCCACTTT. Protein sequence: CSARDGQGQNSPLHF.

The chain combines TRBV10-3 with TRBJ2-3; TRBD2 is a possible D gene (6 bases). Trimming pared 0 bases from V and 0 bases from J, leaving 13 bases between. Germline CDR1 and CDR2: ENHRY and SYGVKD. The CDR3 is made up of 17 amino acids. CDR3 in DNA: TGTGCCATCAGTGAGTCGCTCGGGGGATCTAGCACAGATACGCAGTATTTT. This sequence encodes CAISESLGGSSTDTQYF.

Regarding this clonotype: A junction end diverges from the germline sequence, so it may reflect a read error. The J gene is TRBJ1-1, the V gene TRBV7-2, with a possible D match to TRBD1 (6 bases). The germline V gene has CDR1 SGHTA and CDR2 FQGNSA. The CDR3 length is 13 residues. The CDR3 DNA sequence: TGTGCCAGCAGCTCTCCGACAGGACAGAGGTGGGTCTTT. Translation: CASSSPTGQRWVF.

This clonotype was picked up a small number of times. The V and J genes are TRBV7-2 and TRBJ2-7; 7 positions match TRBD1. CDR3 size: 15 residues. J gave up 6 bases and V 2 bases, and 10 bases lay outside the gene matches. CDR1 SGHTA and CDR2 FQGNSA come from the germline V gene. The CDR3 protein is CASSLSSGGSAEQYF. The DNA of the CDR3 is TGTGCCAGCAGCTTATCCTCAGGGGGAAGCGCCGAGCAGTACTTC.

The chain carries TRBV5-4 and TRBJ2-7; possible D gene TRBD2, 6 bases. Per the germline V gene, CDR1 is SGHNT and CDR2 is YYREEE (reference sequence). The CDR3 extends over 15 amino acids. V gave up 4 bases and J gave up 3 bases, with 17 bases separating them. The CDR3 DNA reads TGTGCCAGCAGCCCCCCAGCGGGTCGGGGCTACGAGCAGTACTTC. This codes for CASSPPAGRGYEQYF.

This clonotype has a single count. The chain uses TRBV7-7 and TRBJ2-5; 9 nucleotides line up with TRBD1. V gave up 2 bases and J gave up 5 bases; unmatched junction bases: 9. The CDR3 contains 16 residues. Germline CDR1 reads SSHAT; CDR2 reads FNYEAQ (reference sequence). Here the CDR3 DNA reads TGTGCCAGCAGCTTACGAGGGGACAGGGATTCGGAGACCCAGTACTTC. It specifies CASSLRGDRDSETQYF.

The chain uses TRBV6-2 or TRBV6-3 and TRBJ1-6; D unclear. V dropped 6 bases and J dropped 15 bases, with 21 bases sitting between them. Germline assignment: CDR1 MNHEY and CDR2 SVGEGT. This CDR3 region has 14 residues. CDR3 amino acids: CASREAIAAVHLHF. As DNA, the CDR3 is TGTGCCAGCAGGGAAGCAATCGCAGCGGTTCACCTCCACTTT.

This chain's CDR3 is CASSRRTAGTEAFF. The CDR3 coding sequence is TGTGCCAGCAGCCGGCGGACCGCCGGTACTGAAGCTTTCTTT. The rearrangement uses TRBV6-1 and TRBJ1-1; no firm D call. Germline V CDR1 and CDR2: MNHNS, SASEGT. Trimming took off 6 bases at V and 5 bases at J, with 16 bases between the two ends. The CDR3 covers 14 residues.

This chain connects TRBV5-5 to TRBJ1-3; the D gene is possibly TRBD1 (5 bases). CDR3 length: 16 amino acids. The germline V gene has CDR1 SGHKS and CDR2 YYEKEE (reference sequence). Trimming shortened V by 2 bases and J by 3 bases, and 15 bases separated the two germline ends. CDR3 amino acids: CASSLRGTTFGNTIYF. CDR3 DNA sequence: TGTGCCAGCAGCTTAAGGGGTACTACTTTTGGAAACACCATATATTTT. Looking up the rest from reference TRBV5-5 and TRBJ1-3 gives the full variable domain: DAGVTQSPTHLIKTRGQQVTLRCSPISGHKSVSWYQQVLGQGPQFIFQYYEKEERGRGNFPDRFSARQFPNYSSELNVNALLLGDSALYLCASSLRGTTFGNTIYFGEGSWLTVV.

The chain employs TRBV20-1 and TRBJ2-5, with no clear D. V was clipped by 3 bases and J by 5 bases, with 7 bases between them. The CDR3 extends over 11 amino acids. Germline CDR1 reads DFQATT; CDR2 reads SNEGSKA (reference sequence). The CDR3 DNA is TGCAGTGCTAGGGTAGGGGAGACCCAGTACTTC. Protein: CSARVGETQYF.

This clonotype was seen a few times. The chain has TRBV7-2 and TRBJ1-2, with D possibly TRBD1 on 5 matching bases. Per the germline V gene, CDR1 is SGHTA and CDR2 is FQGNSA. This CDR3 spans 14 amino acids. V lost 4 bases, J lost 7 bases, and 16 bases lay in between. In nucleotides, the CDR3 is TGTGCCAGCAGCTCAGCCAGGGCGCCGGGTGGCTACACCTTC. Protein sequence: CASSSARAPGGYTF.

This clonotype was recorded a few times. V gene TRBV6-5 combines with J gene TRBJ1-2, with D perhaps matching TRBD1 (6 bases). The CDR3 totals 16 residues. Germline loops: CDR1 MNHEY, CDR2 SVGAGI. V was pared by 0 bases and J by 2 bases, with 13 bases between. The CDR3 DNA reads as TGTGCCAGCAGTTACTCAGGACGACAGGACAACTATGGCTACACCTTC. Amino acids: CASSYSGRQDNYGYTF.

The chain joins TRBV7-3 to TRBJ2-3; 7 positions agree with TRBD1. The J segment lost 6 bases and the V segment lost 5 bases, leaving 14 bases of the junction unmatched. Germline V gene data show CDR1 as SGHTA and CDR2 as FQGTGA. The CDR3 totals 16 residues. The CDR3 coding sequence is TGTGCCAGCAGCCCCAACCCAGGCAGGGGGTCGGATACGCAGTATTTT. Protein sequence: CASSPNPGRGSDTQYF. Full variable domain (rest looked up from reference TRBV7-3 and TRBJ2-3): GAGVSQTPSNKVTEKGKYVELRCDPISGHTALYWYRQSLGQGPEFLIYFQGTGAADDSGLPNDRFFAVRPEGSVSTLKIQRTERGDSAVYLCASSPNPGRGSDTQYFGPGTRLTVL.

CDR3 sequence: CASSLNTANYGYTF. DNA of the CDR3: TGTGCCAGCAGCTTGAACACCGCTAACTATGGCTACACCTTC. The J gene is TRBJ1-2, the V gene TRBV5-4; D uncertain. V was shortened by 1 base and J by 0 bases, with 7 bases between the two germline ends. Germline loops: CDR1 SGHNT, CDR2 YYREEE (reference sequence). The CDR3 covers 14 residues.

DNA for the CDR3: TGTGCCAGCAGTCTGGGACAGGGACACCAGCCCCAGCATTTT. This encodes CASSLGQGHQPQHF. The chain uses TRBV6-1 and TRBJ1-5; 9 positions match TRBD1. V lost 5 bases and J lost 7; bases outside the gene matches: 6. The CDR3 spans 14 residues. Germline values: CDR1 MNHNS, CDR2 SASEGT.